This TCR beta chain was retrieved from a study of shared clonotypes between healthy human individuals. Profiling relied on immunoSEQ multiplex PCR, and the TCRdb table lists in-frame clones only, not all of them. The profile shows a few million clones, around 90% of them singletons. This CDR3 spans 16 amino acids. CDR1 SEHNR and CDR2 FQNEAQ come from the germline V gene (reference sequence). Deletions cut 0 bases from V and 0 bases from J, with 11 bases between. V is TRBV7-9 and J is TRBJ1-1; the D is unclear. Sequencing input: naive CD4+ T cells from PBMCs. Stated subset: CD45RA+ positively selected. This TCR was recovered from a man aged 18 to 29 in good health. Some clones in this sample may be carry-over from other donors' samples. The CDR3, as DNA: TGTGCCAGCAGCTTAGCGATGGCAGGCGTGAACACTGAAGCTTTCTTT. Its protein product is CASSLAMAGVNTEAFF.